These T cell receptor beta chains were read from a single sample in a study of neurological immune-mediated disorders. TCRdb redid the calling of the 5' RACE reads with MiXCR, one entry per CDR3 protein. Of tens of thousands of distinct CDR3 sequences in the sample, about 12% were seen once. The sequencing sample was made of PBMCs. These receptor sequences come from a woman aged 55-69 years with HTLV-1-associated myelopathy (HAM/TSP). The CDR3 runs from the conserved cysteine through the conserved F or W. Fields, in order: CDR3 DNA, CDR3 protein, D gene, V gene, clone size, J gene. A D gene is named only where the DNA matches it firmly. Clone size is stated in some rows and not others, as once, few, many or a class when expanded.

CDR3nt: TGTGCCAGCAGCTCTGGGACAGCCCAAGAGACCCAGTACTTC
CDR3aa: CASSSGTAQETQYF
d_gene: TRBD1
v_gene: TRBV11-2
abundance: -
j_gene: TRBJ2-5

CDR3nt: TGTGCCAGCATCGGATGGACTAGCGGAATCTCCTACGAGCAGTACTTC
CDR3aa: CASIGWTSGISYEQYF
d_gene: TRBD2
v_gene: TRBV6-5
abundance: many
j_gene: TRBJ2-7

CDR3nt: TGCAGTGCGCTCGGGGAGCAGGGGAACACTGAAGCTTTCTTT
CDR3aa: CSALGEQGNTEAFF
d_gene: -
v_gene: TRBV20-1
abundance: many
j_gene: TRBJ1-1

CDR3nt: TGTGCCAGCAGTCCCGTAGGCTCAACTAATGAAAAACTGTTTTTT
CDR3aa: CASSPVGSTNEKLFF
d_gene: -
v_gene: TRBV6-5
abundance: many
j_gene: TRBJ1-4

CDR3nt: TGTGCCAGCAGCCGTAACAGCCGGACTGAGCAGTTCTTC
CDR3aa: CASSRNSRTEQFF
d_gene: -
v_gene: TRBV14
abundance: many
j_gene: TRBJ2-1

CDR3nt: TGTGCCAGCAGCTTAGTCCAGGGGCCGAATCAGCCCCAGCATTTT
CDR3aa: CASSLVQGPNQPQHF
d_gene: -
v_gene: TRBV7-2
abundance: many
j_gene: TRBJ1-5

CDR3nt: TGTGCCAGCAGCTTAGATTGGAAGGTGACAGGGGCGGGTAATGAGCAGTTCTTC
CDR3aa: CASSLDWKVTGAGNEQFF
d_gene: TRBD1
v_gene: TRBV11-3
abundance: many
j_gene: TRBJ2-1

CDR3nt: TGCAGCGTTCTAATCGGGGCCACCTACGAGCAGTACTTC
CDR3aa: CSVLIGATYEQYF
d_gene: -
v_gene: TRBV29-1
abundance: many
j_gene: TRBJ2-7

CDR3nt: TGTGCCAGCGGAGACAGGGTAGTCGACACCTTC
CDR3aa: CASGDRVVDTF
d_gene: TRBD1
v_gene: TRBV6-5
abundance: many
j_gene: TRBJ1-2

CDR3nt: TGTGCCAGCAGTGATCGTGTAGGTGCCTATGGCTACACCTTC
CDR3aa: CASSDRVGAYGYTF
d_gene: -
v_gene: TRBV25-1
abundance: -
j_gene: TRBJ1-2

CDR3nt: TGTGCCAGCAGTTACTCTCTAGGGGACCTCACAGATACGCAGTATTTT
CDR3aa: CASSYSLGDLTDTQYF
d_gene: -
v_gene: TRBV6-2/TRBV6-3
abundance: many
j_gene: TRBJ2-3

CDR3nt: TGTGCCAGCAGCCTGGACAGGAACACTGAAGCTTTCTTT
CDR3aa: CASSLDRNTEAFF
d_gene: -
v_gene: TRBV11-2
abundance: many
j_gene: TRBJ1-1

CDR3nt: TGCGCCAGCAGCTTGGAGCCCAGGGTTGAAGCTTTCTTT
CDR3aa: CASSLEPRVEAFF
d_gene: -
v_gene: TRBV5-1
abundance: many
j_gene: TRBJ1-1

CDR3nt: TGTGCCAGCAGTAGGGACAGGGACACTGAAGCTTTCTTT
CDR3aa: CASSRDRDTEAFF
d_gene: TRBD1
v_gene: TRBV7-7
abundance: many
j_gene: TRBJ1-1

CDR3nt: TGTGCCAGCAGTGAATTGGGTCTCCTCTACAATGAGCAGTTCTTC
CDR3aa: CASSELGLLYNEQFF
d_gene: -
v_gene: TRBV2
abundance: -
j_gene: TRBJ2-1

CDR3nt: TGCGCCAGCAGTCAAACAATATCGGGACTAGCGGGGGGCCTAGAGCAGTTCTTC
CDR3aa: CASSQTISGLAGGLEQFF
d_gene: TRBD2
v_gene: TRBV5-1
abundance: many
j_gene: TRBJ2-1

CDR3nt: TGCAGTGCTAGAGATACCTTCCGGGACACCGGCAATCAGCCCCAGCATTTT
CDR3aa: CSARDTFRDTGNQPQHF
d_gene: -
v_gene: TRBV20-1
abundance: many
j_gene: TRBJ1-5

CDR3nt: TGCAGTGCTAGAGTCCCGGGACGGTCGATTAGCAATCAGCCCCAGCATTTT
CDR3aa: CSARVPGRSISNQPQHF
d_gene: -
v_gene: TRBV20-1
abundance: many
j_gene: TRBJ1-5

CDR3nt: TGTGCCATCAGTGAGCCAGGCCGCCTGGACAGTCGGGGAGAGACCCAGTACTTC
CDR3aa: CAISEPGRLDSRGETQYF
d_gene: -
v_gene: TRBV10-3
abundance: many
j_gene: TRBJ2-5

CDR3nt: TGTGCCAGCAGCTTCCAGGGGGGCATTGGGGCCAACGTCCTGACTTTC
CDR3aa: CASSFQGGIGANVLTF
d_gene: -
v_gene: TRBV11-2
abundance: many
j_gene: TRBJ2-6

CDR3nt: TGTGCCAGCAGTCCGGGACAGCTGGGGGGCTACACCTTC
CDR3aa: CASSPGQLGGYTF
d_gene: TRBD1
v_gene: TRBV7-2
abundance: many
j_gene: TRBJ1-2

CDR3nt: TGCAGTGCTAGAGAGGTGGGGGTCACACGTGATACGCAGTATTTT
CDR3aa: CSAREVGVTRDTQYF
d_gene: -
v_gene: TRBV20-1
abundance: medium-sized
j_gene: TRBJ2-3

CDR3nt: TGTGCCAGCAGTTTAGGGCCGGTCTATGGCTACACCTTC
CDR3aa: CASSLGPVYGYTF
d_gene: -
v_gene: TRBV27
abundance: many
j_gene: TRBJ1-2

CDR3nt: TGCAGTGGCGGGCTCCCCAGGCTAGTGGACGCTGAAGCTTTCTTT
CDR3aa: CSGGLPRLVDAEAFF
d_gene: -
v_gene: TRBV20-1
abundance: medium-sized
j_gene: TRBJ1-1

CDR3nt: TGTGCCAGCAGCTTCCGTAGCGGGGCGCAAGAGACCCAGTACTTC
CDR3aa: CASSFRSGAQETQYF
d_gene: TRBD2
v_gene: TRBV5-6
abundance: many
j_gene: TRBJ2-5

CDR3nt: TGCAGTGCGCACGAATCGCCTCTTCAGTATTTT
CDR3aa: CSAHESPLQYF
d_gene: -
v_gene: TRBV20-1
abundance: many
j_gene: TRBJ2-3

CDR3nt: TGCGCCAGCAGCGCAAGACTAGCGGGAGAAATCTACGAGCAGTACTTC
CDR3aa: CASSARLAGEIYEQYF
d_gene: TRBD2
v_gene: TRBV5-1
abundance: many
j_gene: TRBJ2-7

CDR3nt: TGTGCCAGCAGCCAGGACCTTCACTCGGGCGAGCAGTACTTC
CDR3aa: CASSQDLHSGEQYF
d_gene: -
v_gene: TRBV4-2
abundance: many
j_gene: TRBJ2-7

CDR3nt: TGCAGTGCTGGGGACTTGAATTACGAGCAGTACTTC
CDR3aa: CSAGDLNYEQYF
d_gene: -
v_gene: TRBV20-1
abundance: many
j_gene: TRBJ2-7

CDR3nt: TGTGCCAGTAGTCACCGAAGAGAGCAGTACTTC
CDR3aa: CASSHRREQYF
d_gene: -
v_gene: TRBV12-3/TRBV12-4
abundance: -
j_gene: TRBJ2-7

CDR3nt: TGCAGTGCTGCGACCGGGACAACTCCTAACTATGGCTACACCTTC
CDR3aa: CSAATGTTPNYGYTF
d_gene: -
v_gene: TRBV20-1
abundance: medium-sized
j_gene: TRBJ1-2

CDR3nt: TGTGCCAGCAGATCGACAGGGGGTAGCAATCAGCCCCAGCATTTT
CDR3aa: CASRSTGGSNQPQHF
d_gene: TRBD1
v_gene: TRBV12-3/TRBV12-4
abundance: many
j_gene: TRBJ1-5

CDR3nt: TGTGCCAGCAGCCTAGGAAGCGGGAGACACTACGAGCAGTACTTC
CDR3aa: CASSLGSGRHYEQYF
d_gene: TRBD2
v_gene: TRBV7-8
abundance: many
j_gene: TRBJ2-7

CDR3nt: TGCGCCAGCAGCTTGGCGGAGTGGGGAAACACCATATATTTT
CDR3aa: CASSLAEWGNTIYF
d_gene: -
v_gene: TRBV5-1
abundance: many
j_gene: TRBJ1-3

CDR3nt: TGCGCCAGCAGTGAGTCTCTAGCGGGAAAACACAATGAGCAGTTCTTC
CDR3aa: CASSESLAGKHNEQFF
d_gene: TRBD2
v_gene: TRBV10-1
abundance: many
j_gene: TRBJ2-1

CDR3nt: TGTGCCAGCAGCTTGGGTAGCAATCAGCCCCAGCATTTT
CDR3aa: CASSLGSNQPQHF
d_gene: -
v_gene: TRBV5-1
abundance: many
j_gene: TRBJ1-5

CDR3nt: TGTGCCAGCAGCCCTGGGAGGGGGACAGGACCCTACGAGCAGTACTTC
CDR3aa: CASSPGRGTGPYEQYF
d_gene: -
v_gene: TRBV3-1
abundance: -
j_gene: TRBJ2-7

CDR3nt: TGCGCCAGCAGCTCCGGGACAGGGCAAGAGACCCAGTACTTC
CDR3aa: CASSSGTGQETQYF
d_gene: TRBD1
v_gene: TRBV5-1
abundance: many
j_gene: TRBJ2-5

CDR3nt: TGTGCCAGCAGCAGTGGGACTGTTAGCAATCAGCCCCAGCATTTT
CDR3aa: CASSSGTVSNQPQHF
d_gene: -
v_gene: TRBV6-2/TRBV6-3
abundance: many
j_gene: TRBJ1-5

CDR3nt: TGTGCCAGCAGCTTCGGGATTCTTACCTACGAGCAGTACTTC
CDR3aa: CASSFGILTYEQYF
d_gene: -
v_gene: TRBV11-2
abundance: many
j_gene: TRBJ2-7

CDR3nt: TGTGCCAGCAGCAAAGTTAGAAATCAGCCCCAGCATTTT
CDR3aa: CASSKVRNQPQHF
d_gene: -
v_gene: TRBV21-1
abundance: many
j_gene: TRBJ1-5